The 21 T cell receptor beta chains in this list originate from one sample, sequenced in a study of CD8+ T cells in alopecia areata. After isolation, RNA underwent reverse transcription to generate cDNA as the sequencing template. Clones were read by immunoSEQ multiplex PCR, and TCRdb kept only the in-frame ones, dropping some. The table records around 190,000 clones, approximately 56% of them present only once. The treatment was: oral pan-JAK inhibitor, 5-10 mg twice daily. The sample was CD4+ T cells sorted from blood, taken at week 4, from a patient treated with tofacitinib. These receptors all stem from a human donor with alopecia areata.

The chain has TRBV25-1 and TRBJ1-2; D remains ambiguous. V was clipped by 5 bases and J by 4 bases, with 14 bases between them. This CDR3 comprises 14 residues. The germline V gene encodes CDR1 MGHDK and CDR2 SYGVNS. CDR3 sequence (DNA): TGTGCCAGCAGTCCTGGACCCCCGAGCTATGGCTACACCTTC. It translates to CASSPGPPSYGYTF.

This clone was picked up a small number of times. This chain joins TRBV18 and TRBJ2-5, with a possible D match to TRBD2 (6 bases). The CDR3 covers 15 residues. Germline V lookup: CDR1 KGHSH, CDR2 LQKENI. The V gene lost 1 base and the J gene lost 2 bases, with 11 bases spanning the gap. The CDR3 reads CASSPRGTRQETQYF. For the CDR3, the DNA is TGTGCCAGCTCACCACGGGGGACTCGGCAAGAGACCCAGTACTTC.

V and J are TRBV2 and TRBJ2-3; no clear D. CDR1 SNHLY and CDR2 FYNNEI come from the germline V gene. V was pared by 2 bases and J by 4 bases, with 10 bases between. The CDR3 is 14 residues long. DNA of the CDR3: TGTGCCAGCAGTGAAATAGGCAGACCAGATACGCAGTATTTT. Protein product: CASSEIGRPDTQYF.

The chain is built from TRBV19 and TRBJ1-1, with 10 bases aligning to TRBD1. Looked up from germline, CDR1 is LNHDA and CDR2 is SQIVND (reference sequence). Unmatched junction bases numbered 10, after V lost 10 bases and J lost 5 bases. CDR3 length: 14 residues. The CDR3 reads CATDPGQGRTEAFF. The CDR3 coding sequence is TGTGCCACCGATCCGGGACAGGGGAGGACTGAAGCTTTCTTT.

This rearrangement joins TRBV29-1 to TRBJ2-5, with D maybe TRBD1 (5 bases). Trimming took off 5 bases at V and 1 base at J, with 11 bases between the two ends. Germline CDR1 reads SQVTM; CDR2 reads ANQGSEA. The CDR3 consists of 13 residues. Written as DNA, the CDR3 is TGCAGCGTTTGTCAGGGAACCCAAGAGACCCAGTACTTC. Amino acids: CSVCQGTQETQYF.

The chain has TRBV7-9 and TRBJ1-2; 8 nucleotides align to TRBD1. The CDR3 contains 15 residues. Germline lookup yields CDR1 SEHNR and CDR2 FQNEAQ (reference sequence). J lost 8 bases, V lost 4 bases, and 12 bases had no gene match. This chain's CDR3 is CASSSVGRGLEGYTF. CDR3 coding DNA: TGTGCCAGCAGCTCGGTGGGCAGGGGGCTCGAGGGCTACACCTTC. The complete variable domain, with remaining parts taken from reference TRBV7-9 and TRBJ1-2, reads DTGVSQNPRHKITKRGQNVTFRCDPISEHNRLYWYRQTLGQGPEFLTYFQNEAQLEKSRLLSDRFSAERPKGSFSTLEIQRTEQGDSAMYLCASSSVGRGLEGYTFGSGTRLTVV.

The rearrangement links TRBV29-1 to TRBJ2-7; 11 bases agree with TRBD2. The germline gives CDR1 SQVTM, CDR2 ANQGSEA. This CDR3 comprises 15 residues. Trimming at V came to 5 bases and at J to 7 bases, leaving 13 bases not matched to a gene. DNA of the CDR3: TGCAGCGTTACCTACTATAGCGGGAGGGCCGGGGAGCAGTACTTC. Protein sequence: CSVTYYSGRAGEQYF.

This clone has a handful of counts. This sequence joins TRBV29-1 and TRBJ1-2, with 7 bases aligning to TRBD1. This CDR3 has 13 amino acids. CDR1 and CDR2 (germline): SQVTM, ANQGSEA. With 8 bases clipped from V and 6 bases from J, the junction kept 12 bases outside the gene matches. The CDR3 sequence: CSTSVGGGHGYTF. The CDR3 region has the DNA TGCAGCACATCCGTGGGAGGGGGCCATGGCTACACCTTC.

This clone showed up just a few times. This chain joins TRBV10-2 and TRBJ1-5, with D maybe TRBD1 (5 bases). This CDR3 is built from 16 residues. Trimming removed 3 bases from V and 2 bases from J, with 14 bases in between. The germline gives CDR1 WSHSY, CDR2 SAAADI. CDR3 sequence (DNA): TGCGCCAGCAGTGATCGGGCAGGGCTGGGCAATCAGCCCCAGCATTTT. Protein: CASSDRAGLGNQPQHF.

The V gene is TRBV4-1, the J gene TRBJ2-7; 9 bases are a match to TRBD1. Trimming took 4 bases from V and 5 from J; bases not matched to a gene: 6. The length of the CDR3 is 14 residues. CDR1 and CDR2 from the germline V gene are MGHRA and YSYEKL. The CDR3 sequence is CASSLRDRDHEQYF. The DNA of the CDR3 is TGCGCCAGCAGCCTCCGGGACAGGGACCACGAGCAGTACTTC.

The chain links TRBV14 to TRBJ2-7; D is possibly TRBD1 (8 bases). V was cut by 2 bases and J by 4 bases, with 15 bases left in between. The CDR3 loop spans 15 amino acids. The germline gives CDR1 SGHDN, CDR2 FVKESK. This CDR3 reads CASSQPTGEGYEQYF. The DNA of the CDR3 is TGTGCCAGCAGCCAACCGACAGGGGAGGGGTACGAGCAGTACTTC.

CDR3 in DNA: TGTGCCAGCAGCTTAGATCGCGGAAGGGTGTTTCAGTACTTC. Encoded protein: CASSLDRGRVFQYF. The J gene is TRBJ2-4, the V gene TRBV7-2; D remains unclear. Trimming removed 1 base at V and 11 bases at J, with 15 bases between. Germline CDR1 reads SGHTA; CDR2 reads FQGNSA. The CDR3 runs to 14 residues.

DNA for the CDR3: TGTGCCAGCAACCCCAATTGGGGCACTGAAGCTTTCTTT. Its translation is CASNPNWGTEAFF. The chain combines TRBV27 with TRBJ1-1; D remains unclear. This CDR3 region has 13 residues. The V gene lost 7 bases and the J gene lost 4 bases, with 13 bases spanning the gap. Germline CDR1 and CDR2: MNHEY and SMNVEV (reference sequence).

The rearrangement joins TRBV15 to TRBJ2-6, with 8 bases fitting TRBD1. This CDR3 is 18 amino acids long. With 5 bases clipped from V and 0 bases from J, the junction kept 9 bases outside the gene matches. The germline V gene encodes CDR1 LNHNV and CDR2 YYDKDF (reference sequence). DNA of the CDR3: TGTGCCACCAGCTTATTCGGACAGGGCCTCTCTGGGGCCAACGTCCTGACTTTC. Its translation: CATSLFGQGLSGANVLTF. Together with reference TRBV15 and TRBJ2-6, the CDR3 gives the full variable domain: DAMVIQNPRYQVTQFGKPVTLSCSQTLNHNVMYWYQQKSSQAPKLLFHYYDKDFNNEADTPDNFQSRRPNTSFCFLDIRSPGLGDTAMYLCATSLFGQGLSGANVLTFGAGSRLTVL.

Notes on this clone: At the DNA level, this CDR3 is encoded by other sequences in the same sample as well. The rearrangement links TRBV5-1 to TRBJ2-1; no clear D gene. Germline V gene sequence: CDR1 SGHRS, CDR2 YFSETQ. The CDR3 is made up of 15 amino acids. Trimming left V 0 bases short and J 2 bases short, with 9 bases between. CDR3 nucleotide sequence: TGCGCCAGCAGCTTGGCGGGTGGGGCCTACAATGAGCAGTTCTTC. Translation: CASSLAGGAYNEQFF.

The chain couples TRBV29-1 to TRBJ1-1, with D possibly matching TRBD1 (6 bases). The CDR3 totals 13 residues. The ends were cut back, 6 bases at V and 5 bases at J, with 16 bases in the middle. Germline CDR1 reads SQVTM; CDR2 reads ANQGSEA. The CDR3 sequence is CSVQQGLGTEAFF. DNA for the CDR3: TGCAGCGTCCAACAGGGCCTCGGGACTGAAGCTTTCTTT.

The V gene is TRBV7-2, the J gene TRBJ2-7, with D tentatively TRBD2 (6 bases). Germline V gene data show CDR1 as SGHTA and CDR2 as FQGNSA. The CDR3 has 17 residues. Trimming pared 5 bases from V and 6 bases from J, leaving 26 bases between. CDR3 loop: CASSLNPMGGGASEQYF. The DNA for the CDR3 is TGTGCCAGCAGCCTAAATCCGATGGGGGGAGGTGCCTCCGAGCAGTACTTC.

The chain has TRBV5-8 and TRBJ2-5; no firm D call. This CDR3 spans 13 amino acids. Looked up from germline, CDR1 is SGHTS and CDR2 is YDEGEE. V lost 2 bases, J lost 4 bases, and 9 bases lay in between. As DNA, the CDR3 is TGTGCCAGCAGCTTTCCCACCCGAGAGACCCAGTACTTC. Encoded protein: CASSFPTRETQYF.

V and J are TRBV4-3 and TRBJ2-1; D is perhaps TRBD2 (6 bases). This CDR3 is 16 amino acids long. V was shortened by 0 bases and J by 4 bases, with 13 bases between the two germline ends. Germline assignment: CDR1 LGHNA and CDR2 YSLEER. CDR3 amino acids: CASSQDLTSPYNEQFF. The CDR3 nucleotides read TGCGCCAGCAGCCAAGATCTTACTAGCCCTTACAATGAGCAGTTCTTC.

With regard to this clone: The same CDR3 is also encoded by other DNA sequences in this sample. This chain uses TRBV30 with TRBJ2-7; D is unclear. V lost 0 bases and J lost 4, with 7 bases in between. Germline V gene sequence: CDR1 GTSNPN, CDR2 SVGIG (reference sequence). This CDR3 is built from 12 residues. The CDR3 here is CAWSVSVYEQYF. The CDR3 coding sequence is TGTGCCTGGAGTGTATCGGTATACGAGCAGTACTTC.

V is TRBV5-1 and J is TRBJ2-7, with a weak D call TRBD2 (6 bases). The CDR3 covers 15 residues. Germline V gene sequence: CDR1 SGHRS, CDR2 YFSETQ. Trimming shortened V by 4 bases and J by 2 bases, and 16 bases separated the two germline ends. The CDR3 coding sequence is TGCGCCAGCAGCCCAACCGGGACTGGAACCTACGAGCAGTACTTC. Its translation: CASSPTGTGTYEQYF.